This passage covers 20 T cell receptor beta chains from one sample sequenced in a study of Ad26.COV2.S vaccination and SARS-CoV-2 variants. Described treatment: roughly 19 received Ad26.COV2.S at low or high dose, single or two shots; 5 received placebo; per-sample allocation not given. Sample collection was performed on day 63 after the first vaccine or placebo injection. Repertoires were generated with immunoSEQ multiplex PCR, while TCRdb's copy carries only in-frame clones and drops some. This repertoire shows fewer than 400,000 clones, about 86% found once; its top ten account for under 2%. Sample: peripheral blood, taken in a trial of Ad26.COV2.S vaccine versus placebo. The receptors come from a person aged 18-65 years who received the Ad26.COV2.S COVID-19 vaccine or a placebo.

The rearrangement uses TRBV5-1 and TRBJ1-5; possibly TRBD1 for D (6 bases). Germline lookup yields CDR1 SGHRS and CDR2 YFSETQ. The length of the CDR3 is 16 residues. V was shortened by 0 bases and J by 1 base, with 11 bases between the two germline ends. In DNA, the CDR3 is TGCGCCAGCAGCTTGGATATAAGGGGGAGCAATCAGCCCCAGCATTTT. Its protein is CASSLDIRGSNQPQHF. Supplemented by reference TRBV5-1 and TRBJ1-5, the full variable domain reads KAGVTQTPRYLIKTRGQQVTLSCSPISGHRSVSWYQQTPGQGLQFLFEYFSETQRNKGNFPGRFSGRQFSNSRSEMNVSTLELGDSALYLCASSLDIRGSNQPQHFGDGTRLSIL.

V and J are TRBV7-2 and TRBJ2-2, with a possible D match to TRBD1 (6 bases). V lost 6 bases to trimming and J lost 1 base, with 12 bases between them. This CDR3 has 15 amino acids. CDR1 and CDR2 from the germline V gene are SGHTA and FQGNSA. The CDR3 DNA sequence: TGTGCCAGCAGAAATCCGGGACAGAACACCGGGGAGCTGTTTTTT. Protein sequence: CASRNPGQNTGELFF.

The V and J genes are TRBV9 and TRBJ1-1; D gene uncertain. V lost 0 bases to trimming and J lost 1 base, with 10 bases between them. The CDR3 runs 15 residues. Germline CDR1 SGDLS, CDR2 YYNGEE. The CDR3 DNA sequence: TGTGCCAGCAGCGTAGTAGGCGGTTCGAACACTGAAGCTTTCTTT. It encodes CASSVVGGSNTEAFF.

This clone was seen once. The chain couples TRBV6-2 or TRBV6-3 to TRBJ1-5; D is uncertain. Between the trimmed V and J ends, which lost 5 bases and 9 bases, there was a span of 8 bases. This CDR3 is 11 amino acids long. From germline, CDR1 is MNHEY and CDR2 SVGEGT. The chain's CDR3 is CASSDFWPQHF. The DNA for the CDR3 is TGTGCCAGCAGTGACTTTTGGCCCCAGCATTTT.

The CDR3 here is CASSYSIGTGLSTGELFF. The CDR3 DNA follows: TGTGCCAGCAGTTACTCGATCGGGACAGGGTTGAGTACCGGGGAGCTGTTTTTT. J is TRBJ2-2 and V is TRBV6-2 or TRBV6-3, with 9 bases that match TRBD1. Looked up from germline, CDR1 is MNHEY and CDR2 is SVGEGT. The CDR3 length is 18 residues. V dropped 0 bases and J dropped 5; count of bases not matched to a gene: 10.

V gene TRBV30 combines with J gene TRBJ1-5; D call uncertain. The germline V gene encodes CDR1 GTSNPN and CDR2 SVGIG (reference sequence). The CDR3 spans 18 residues. V was trimmed by 0 bases and J by 1 base, leaving 19 bases between them. The CDR3 DNA sequence: TGTGCCTGGAGTGTAGTTTCTCGAAACTTTACAAGCAATCAGCCCCAGCATTTT. Translated: CAWSVVSRNFTSNQPQHF.

The chain joins TRBV3-1 (or the pseudogene TRBV3-2) to TRBJ2-7, with D unresolved. Trimming cost V 4 bases and J 1 base, with 14 bases left between them. Germline V gives CDR1 LGHDT, CDR2 YNNKEL (reference sequence). This CDR3 contains 15 residues. The CDR3 sequence is CASSPLLLVSYEQYF. CDR3 nucleotide sequence: TGTGCCAGCAGCCCACTCCTTCTAGTTTCCTACGAGCAGTACTTC.

This chain links TRBV25-1 with TRBJ2-1, with 8 bases that match TRBD1. The length of the CDR3 is 16 residues. Trimming removed 6 bases from V and 2 bases from J; junction bases left unmatched: 9. In germline, CDR1 is MGHDK, CDR2 SYGVNS. The CDR3 region has the DNA TGTGCCAGCAGCGGTACCGGGACAGGACCCTACAATGAGCAGTTCTTC. Its translation is CASSGTGTGPYNEQFF.

The chain employs TRBV27 and TRBJ2-2; D is unresolved. The CDR3 contains 12 residues. V lost 4 bases, J lost 5 bases, and 5 bases lay in between. The germline V gene encodes CDR1 MNHEY and CDR2 SMNVEV (reference sequence). CDR3 nucleotides: TGTGCCAGCAGTTATCTTACCGGGGAGCTGTTTTTT. It is translated as CASSYLTGELFF.

The chain carries TRBV6-1 and TRBJ2-7; no definite D call. This CDR3 is built from 11 residues. Between the trimmed V and J ends, which lost 3 bases and 3 bases, there was a span of 3 bases. In germline, CDR1 is MNHNS, CDR2 SASEGT. The CDR3 here is CASSDNYEQYF. The CDR3 region has the DNA TGTGCCAGCAGTGATAACTACGAGCAGTACTTC.

This chain uses TRBV7-2 with TRBJ1-5, with D possibly matching TRBD1 (6 bases). CDR3 length: 14 residues. Trimming removed 5 bases at V and 3 bases at J, with 11 bases between. Germline V gives CDR1 SGHTA, CDR2 FQGNSA. The CDR3 nucleotides are TGTGCCAGCAGCCAGAACAGGGTCAATCAGCCCCAGCATTTT. It translates to CASSQNRVNQPQHF.

V and J are TRBV7-2 and TRBJ1-2; D is unresolved. Between the trimmed V and J ends, which lost 1 base and 9 bases, there was a span of 9 bases. Germline V gene lookup returns CDR1 SGHTA and CDR2 FQGNSA. This CDR3 region has 12 residues. The CDR3 nucleotides are TGTGCCAGCAGCTTAGGGGTTATGAGCTACACCTTC. Translation gives CASSLGVMSYTF.

In this sample, this clone turned up a few times. This rearrangement joins TRBV13 to TRBJ2-7; D tentatively fits TRBD1 or TRBD2 (6 bases each). The germline V gene encodes CDR1 PRHDT and CDR2 FYEKMQ (reference sequence). This CDR3 is built from 12 residues. With 5 bases removed from V and 6 bases from J, the gap between germline ends came to 11 bases. CDR3 amino acids: CASSVEGGEQYF. CDR3 bases: TGTGCCAGCAGCGTCGAGGGGGGCGAGCAGTACTTC.

The chain couples TRBV5-1 to TRBJ2-1; 10 bases are shared with TRBD2. Germline values: CDR1 SGHRS, CDR2 YFSETQ. The CDR3 has 17 residues. V was clipped by 0 bases and J by 5 bases; unmatched bases: 8. The CDR3 sequence: CASSLGSGLANHNEQFF. CDR3 sequence (DNA): TGCGCCAGCAGCTTGGGCTCGGGACTAGCGAACCACAATGAGCAGTTCTTC.

The chain uses TRBV28 and TRBJ2-5; 7 positions agree with TRBD1. The CDR3 spans 15 residues. Unmatched junction bases numbered 3, after V lost 0 bases and J lost 2 bases. Germline V gene data show CDR1 as MDHEN and CDR2 as SYDVKM. In DNA form, the CDR3 reads TGTGCCAGCAGTTTATGGGGCAGGGGGCAAGAGACCCAGTACTTC. Translation gives CASSLWGRGQETQYF.

This clone was picked up one time. The genes are TRBV28 and TRBJ1-2, with D perhaps TRBD1 (6 bases). V was clipped by 6 bases and J by 0 bases, with 8 bases between them. The CDR3 extends over 13 amino acids. Germline V CDR1 and CDR2: MDHEN, SYDVKM. CDR3 in amino acids: CASRDSSNYGYTF. In nucleotides, the CDR3 is TGTGCCAGCAGGGACAGTTCTAACTATGGCTACACCTTC.

This chain uses TRBV18 with TRBJ2-7; D is undetermined. Deletions cut 1 base from V and 5 bases from J, with 12 bases between. Per germline, CDR1 KGHSH and CDR2 LQKENI. This CDR3 has 14 amino acids. CDR3 loop: CASSPQSQIHEQYF. CDR3 in DNA: TGTGCCAGCTCACCACAATCCCAGATCCACGAGCAGTACTTC.

This clone appeared a single time. This chain uses TRBV15 with TRBJ1-2; D is undetermined. The CDR3 is made up of 13 amino acids. Trimming left V 0 bases short and J 8 bases short, with 10 bases between. CDR1 is LNHNV and CDR2 is YYDKDF in the germline V gene (reference sequence). CDR3 nucleotide sequence: TGTGCCACCAGCAGAGACACTATGGGGGGCTACACCTTC. It is translated as CATSRDTMGGYTF.

The chain has TRBV4-1 and TRBJ2-2; weak D call: TRBD2 (5 bases). This CDR3 region has 16 residues. Germline loops: CDR1 MGHRA, CDR2 YSYEKL. With 1 base removed from V and 6 bases from J, the gap between germline ends came to 15 bases. CDR3 amino acids: CASSQGPTTRAGELFF. The CDR3 DNA sequence: TGCGCCAGCAGCCAAGGTCCGACTACCCGGGCCGGGGAGCTGTTTTTT.

This chain joins TRBV19 and TRBJ1-1; D gene ambiguous. Between the trimmed V and J ends, which lost 4 bases and 1 base, there was a span of 13 bases. CDR3 length: 15 residues. Germline assignment: CDR1 LNHDA and CDR2 SQIVND (reference sequence). Written as DNA, the CDR3 is TGTGCCAGTAGTACTTTAAACCGCGAGAACACTGAAGCTTTCTTT. Translating gives CASSTLNRENTEAFF.